This T cell receptor beta chain was observed in a study of T cell changes during pregnancy in multiple sclerosis. This clone was detected once. Sequencing used immunoSEQ multiplex PCR; TCRdb keeps in-frame clones, though not all of them. The table records some 96,000 clones, over 80% of them present only once. The CDR3 is 15 residues long. Germline CDR1 is SGHTA and CDR2 is FQGTGA. Trimming at V came to 5 bases and at J to 3 bases, leaving 4 bases not matched to a gene. The clonotype was recovered from a female donor with multiple sclerosis, enrolled in a pregnancy study. The sequences come from peripheral blood, collected after pregnancy. The rearrangement joins TRBV7-3 to TRBJ2-7; TRBD2 matches 13 bases. The CDR3 DNA reads TGTGCCAGCAGCCCCGGGACTAGCGGGATCTACGAGCAGTACTTC. Translated, it gives CASSPGTSGIYEQYF.